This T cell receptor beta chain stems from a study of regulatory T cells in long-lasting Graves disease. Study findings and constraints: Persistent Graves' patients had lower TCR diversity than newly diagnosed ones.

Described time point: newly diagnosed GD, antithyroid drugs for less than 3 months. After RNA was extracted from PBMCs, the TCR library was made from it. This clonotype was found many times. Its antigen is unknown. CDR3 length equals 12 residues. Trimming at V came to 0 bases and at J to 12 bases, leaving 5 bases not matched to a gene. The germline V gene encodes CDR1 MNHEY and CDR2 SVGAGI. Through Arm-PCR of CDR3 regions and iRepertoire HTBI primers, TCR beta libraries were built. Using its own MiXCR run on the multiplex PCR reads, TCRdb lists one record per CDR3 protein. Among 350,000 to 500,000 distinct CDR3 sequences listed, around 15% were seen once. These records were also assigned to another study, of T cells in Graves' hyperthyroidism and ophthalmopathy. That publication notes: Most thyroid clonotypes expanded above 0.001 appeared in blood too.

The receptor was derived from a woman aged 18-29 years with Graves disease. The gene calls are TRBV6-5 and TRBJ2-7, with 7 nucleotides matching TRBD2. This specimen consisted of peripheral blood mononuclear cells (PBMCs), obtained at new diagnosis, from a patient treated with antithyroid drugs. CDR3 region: CASSYSAGEAYF. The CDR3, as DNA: TGTGCCAGCAGTTACTCTGCGGGAGAGGCGTACTTC.